The 24 T cell receptor beta chains listed next were all sequenced from one sample in a study of T cells in Graves' hyperthyroidism and ophthalmopathy. The investigators amplified TCR beta CDR3 regions from RNA transcripts. Using the HTBI primer set, a first-round RT-PCR was run on the TCR CDR3. TCRdb independently ran MiXCR on the multiplex PCR reads; one entry per CDR3 protein. The sample contains about half a million distinct CDR3 sequences, 16% of which appear only once. Sequencing was done on a sample of blood. The receptors come from a woman aged 25 to 39 with Graves' ophthalmopathy.

This clonotype was recorded at least ten times. This chain connects TRBV20-1 to TRBJ2-7; no clear D gene. The V and J ends lost 0 bases and 4 bases respectively, with 19 bases between them. This CDR3 has 16 amino acids. Germline V gene lookup returns CDR1 DFQATT and CDR2 SNEGSKA (reference sequence). The CDR3 loop reads CSARDLDFTEPYEQYF. The CDR3 DNA reads TGCAGTGCTAGAGATCTTGACTTCACCGAGCCTTACGAGCAGTACTTC.

This clonotype was counted a few times. The chain has TRBV20-1 and TRBJ2-1, with a tentative D call TRBD2 (6 bases). The length of the CDR3 is 12 residues. Germline CDR1 DFQATT, CDR2 SNEGSKA (reference sequence). Trimming shortened V by 3 bases and J by 6 bases, and 9 bases separated the two germline ends. The CDR3 DNA sequence: TGCAGTGCTAGCGGGAGAATCAATGAGCAGTTCTTC. Translation gives CSASGRINEQFF.

This chain uses TRBV9 with TRBJ2-3; 9 nucleotides agree with TRBD1. CDR3 size: 16 residues. Germline loops: CDR1 SGDLS, CDR2 YYNGEE. V gave up 2 bases and J gave up 2 bases; unmatched junction bases: 6. As DNA, the CDR3 is TGTGCCAGCAGCGTTGGGGGACAGGGAGTCACAGATACGCAGTATTTT. Protein: CASSVGGQGVTDTQYF.

This chain uses TRBV18 with TRBJ2-1; 8 bases agree with TRBD1. Germline trimming cut 1 base from V and 5 bases from J; bases unmatched to any gene: 7. Germline CDR1 KGHSH, CDR2 LQKENI. The CDR3 totals 16 residues. CDR3 sequence (DNA): TGTGCCAGCTCACCACTAGGACAGGGCTATAACAATGAGCAGTTCTTC. Protein product: CASSPLGQGYNNEQFF.

This clonotype was detected only a few times. CDR3 sequence (DNA): TGTGCCAGCAGTCCCGGACAGGGAATCGGCTATGGCTACACCTTC. Protein sequence: CASSPGQGIGYGYTF. The chain links TRBV6-2 or TRBV6-3 to TRBJ1-2, with TRBD1 matching over 8 bases. Trimming cost V 5 bases and J 4 bases; bases outside gene matches: 9. Germline values: CDR1 MNHEY, CDR2 SVGEGT. The CDR3 totals 15 residues.

This clonotype was seen ten or more times. The rearrangement joins TRBV30 to TRBJ1-1; no firm D call. Looked up from germline, CDR1 is GTSNPN and CDR2 is SVGIG (reference sequence). V shed 1 base and J shed 1 base, with 7 bases lying between them. This CDR3 is built from 13 residues. CDR3 region: CAWSASSNTEAFF. The CDR3 DNA follows: TGTGCCTGGAGTGCAAGCTCGAACACTGAAGCTTTCTTT.

This clonotype was recorded at least ten times. The chain links TRBV11-3 to TRBJ1-1; D not certain. The CDR3 spans 15 residues. Germline V gene data show CDR1 as SGHNT and CDR2 as YENEEA. V lost 5 bases and J 1 base, leaving 14 bases between the germline ends. CDR3 DNA sequence: TGTGCCAGCAGCCACCGCCGGGTAAGGAACACTGAAGCTTTCTTT. This translates into CASSHRRVRNTEAFF.

In its sample, this clonotype was seen a few times. A much bigger clone sits one base away, suggesting this may be a read error. The chain uses TRBV27 and TRBJ2-7, with 11 bases aligning to TRBD2. The germline CDR1 and CDR2 sequences are MNHEY and SMNVEV (reference sequence). The junction had 3 bases not matched to a gene; V was cut back by 2 bases and J by 3 bases. CDR3 size: 15 residues. CDR3 nucleotides: TGTGCCAGCAGTTTAACTAGCGGGAGTGTCTACGAGCAGTACTTC. Its translation: CASSLTSGSVYEQYF.

There are a few counts of this clonotype. The chain couples TRBV4-3 to TRBJ2-1, with 10 bases lining up with TRBD2. There are 17 residues in the CDR3. J was trimmed by 6 bases and V by 3 bases; bases with no gene match: 11. The V gene's germline CDR1 is LGHNA and CDR2 YSLEER. The CDR3 here is CASSQESGRAAGNEQFF. DNA for the CDR3: TGCGCCAGCAGCCAGGAGAGCGGGAGGGCCGCGGGCAATGAGCAGTTCTTC.

The table lists this clonotype with a few counts. J is TRBJ1-2 and V is TRBV15, with 7 bases lining up with TRBD1. After removal of 0 bases from V and 3 bases from J, the junction contained 4 bases not matched to a gene. This CDR3 is built from 15 residues. Per germline, CDR1 LNHNV and CDR2 YYDKDF (reference sequence). CDR3 DNA sequence: TGTGCCACCAGCAGAGATTCAGGGGGGGACTATGGCTACACCTTC. It codes for CATSRDSGGDYGYTF.

This clonotype came up many times. The chain has TRBV28 and TRBJ2-2; no reliable D call. The CDR3 is 11 amino acids. Trimming removed 7 bases at V and 3 bases at J, with 3 bases between. The germline gives CDR1 MDHEN, CDR2 SYDVKM. The CDR3 region is CASTDTGELFF. Written as DNA, the CDR3 is TGTGCCAGCACTGACACCGGGGAGCTGTTTTTT.

This clonotype was detected ten times or more. The chain couples TRBV11-2 to TRBJ2-3; TRBD2 aligns across 10 bases. The CDR3 has 13 residues. The V gene end was trimmed by 6 bases and the J gene end by 13 bases; junction bases not matched to a gene: 10. The germline CDR1 and CDR2 sequences are SGHAT and FQNNGV. The CDR3 spells CASSQGLADSEYF. The DNA for the CDR3 is TGTGCCAGCAGTCAAGGACTAGCGGATTCGGAGTATTTT.

J is TRBJ2-7 and V is TRBV5-6; 9 positions match TRBD1. V shed 5 bases and J 5 bases; nucleotides not matched to a gene: 11. The germline gives CDR1 SGHDT, CDR2 YYEEEE. The CDR3 is 15 residues long. CDR3 in amino acids: CASRLPGTGFHEQYF. The CDR3 nucleotides are TGTGCCAGCAGACTTCCCGGGACAGGGTTCCACGAGCAGTACTTC.

This clonotype showed up many times. Written as DNA, the CDR3 is TGTGCCTGGTCAGCGAGCTCCTATAATTCACCCCTCCACTTT. This gives the protein CAWSASSYNSPLHF. The rearrangement links TRBV30 to TRBJ1-6; D is unresolved. CDR1 is GTSNPN, CDR2 SVGIG, per germline (reference sequence). The V gene lost 5 bases and the J gene lost 0 bases, with 8 bases spanning the gap. The CDR3 is 14 residues long. Using reference TRBV30 and TRBJ1-6 for the parts outside the CDR3, the full variable domain is SQTIHQWPATLVQPVGSPLSLECTVEGTSNPNLYWYRQAAGRGLQLLFYSVGIGQISSEVPQNLSASRPQDRQFILSSKKLLLSDSGFYLCAWSASSYNSPLHFGNGTRLTVT.

This clonotype was seen only a few times. This rearrangement joins TRBV5-1 to TRBJ2-3, with D uncertain. The germline gives CDR1 SGHRS, CDR2 YFSETQ. This CDR3 is built from 15 residues. V lost 4 bases and J 0 bases, leaving 12 bases between the germline ends. CDR3 residues: CASSRRAVSTDTQYF. CDR3 coding DNA: TGCGCCAGCAGCCGCCGGGCTGTTAGCACAGATACGCAGTATTTT.

This clonotype was detected a few times. The J gene is TRBJ2-5, the V gene TRBV5-6; 7 nucleotides match TRBD2. CDR1 and CDR2 (germline): SGHDT, YYEEEE. The CDR3 is 16 amino acids. Trimming at V came to 4 bases and at J to 5 bases, leaving 14 bases not matched to a gene. The CDR3 here is CASSRGTTSRGETQYF. In nucleotides, the CDR3 is TGTGCCAGCAGCCGAGGAACGACTAGCCGGGGGGAGACCCAGTACTTC.

This clonotype was counted only a few times. The genes are TRBV7-9 and TRBJ2-1, with 11 bases aligning to TRBD1. Germline trimming cut 5 bases from V and 5 bases from J; bases unmatched to any gene: 5. CDR3 length: 15 amino acids. Germline values: CDR1 SEHNR, CDR2 FQNEAQ (reference sequence). CDR3: CASSLGQGAHNEQFF. The DNA for the CDR3 is TGTGCCAGCAGCCTCGGACAGGGGGCGCACAATGAGCAGTTCTTC.

This clonotype was counted between two and nine times. The chain uses TRBV29-1 and TRBJ1-3; D unclear. The length of the CDR3 is 14 residues. Trimming shortened V by 7 bases and J by 1 base, and 14 bases separated the two germline ends. Germline loops: CDR1 SQVTM, CDR2 ANQGSEA. The CDR3 sequence is CSAGGGISGNTIYF. CDR3 nucleotides: TGCAGCGCCGGAGGTGGAATATCTGGAAACACCATATATTTT.

This clonotype was seen a few times. The rearrangement uses TRBV20-1 and TRBJ2-7; D gene uncertain. Trimming took 5 bases from V and 5 from J, leaving 16 bases between them. CDR1 is DFQATT and CDR2 is SNEGSKA in the germline V gene (reference sequence). This CDR3 contains 13 residues. CDR3 sequence (DNA): TGCAGTGCTCGGGCGTTTGGTCTCGACGAGCAGTACTTC. It codes for CSARAFGLDEQYF.

As for this clonotype: A much larger clone differs by one base, so this may be a read error. The chain recombines TRBV20-1 with TRBJ2-7, with 9 bases that match TRBD1. The V gene end was trimmed by 3 bases and the J gene end by 2 bases; junction bases not matched to a gene: 8. Germline values: CDR1 DFQATT, CDR2 SNEGSKA (reference sequence). The CDR3 spans 15 residues. The CDR3, as DNA: TGCAGTGCTAGTTCTGAGACAGGGGGGGCCTACGAGCAGTACTTC. Protein sequence: CSASSETGGAYEQYF.

This clonotype was picked up a small number of times. The rearrangement links TRBV5-1 to TRBJ1-4; D ambiguous. V was shortened by 4 bases and J by 0 bases, with 4 bases between the two germline ends. This CDR3 is 13 amino acids long. The germline V gene encodes CDR1 SGHRS and CDR2 YFSETQ. This CDR3 reads CASSLSTNEKLFF. CDR3 bases: TGCGCCAGCAGCCTCTCAACTAATGAAAAACTGTTTTTT.

This clonotype was picked up a small number of times. The rearrangement links TRBV12-3 or TRBV12-4 to TRBJ2-7, with 10 nucleotides matching TRBD2. CDR3 length: 17 residues. With 8 bases clipped from V and 1 base from J, the junction kept 14 bases outside the gene matches. The CDR3 loop reads CASAPDGSGRWSYEQYF. CDR3 DNA sequence: TGTGCCAGCGCCCCTGACGGTAGCGGGAGGTGGTCCTACGAGCAGTACTTC.

In its sample, this clonotype was seen a few times. This chain joins TRBV6-2 or TRBV6-3 and TRBJ2-3, with a possible D match to TRBD2 (5 bases). Trimming took 2 bases from V and 3 from J, leaving 18 bases between them. The germline CDR1 and CDR2 sequences are MNHEY and SVGEGT. The CDR3 consists of 17 residues. In DNA form, the CDR3 reads TGTGCCAGCAGTTACCCTGCCCAACTAGTTGGAACAGATACGCAGTATTTT. It codes for CASSYPAQLVGTDTQYF.

This clonotype was seen only a few times. The chain links TRBV28 to TRBJ1-1, with D hard to call. The CDR3 totals 15 residues. The ends were cut back, 5 bases at V and 10 bases at J, with 23 bases in the middle. Germline V gives CDR1 MDHEN, CDR2 SYDVKM. The CDR3 here is CASSPPFRGYRGAFF. DNA of the CDR3: TGTGCCAGCAGTCCCCCTTTTAGAGGTTATCGGGGAGCTTTCTTT.